This T cell receptor (beta chain) was found in a study of shared clonotypes between healthy human individuals (dated by TCRdb to 2019 to 2021). Regarding the study in general: The cohort comprised two women and a few men aged 18 to 49 years. Per donor, three plates each were used for CD4 naive and CD4 memory, two for CD8 naive, and one for CD8 memory. Blood TCR repertoires of about five healthy adults were deeply sequenced to estimate repertoire size and the extent of clonotype sharing between individuals. Different laboratories and diverse techniques were used to prepare libraries and sequence TCR repertoires, to increase sequencing depth and limit assay-specific biases. Each donor's leukapheresis produced roughly between about 0.8 and 8.9 billion PBMCs. Broader findings and caveats from the paper: Incomplete sequencing was indicated by rarefaction of sorted-subset datasets, despite the large sequencing depth. Sampling was restricted to blood, and TCR repertoires in tissues likely differ from the TCR repertoires found in blood. Estimated clonotype richness was generally larger for naive than for memory subsets. Clonotypes shared by all four sorted-subset donors showed higher generation probabilities than non-shared clonotypes. Approximately 5% of naive CD4, around 3.6% of naive CD8, around 2.3% of memory CD4, and over 0.35% of memory CD8 clonotypes were shared across several donors. Pairwise subsampling indicated that sequencing depth was expected to affect the degree of clonotype sharing among donors. Because the study included only a small number of donors, the genetic and exposure-history diversity represented was limited.

V loses 0 bases of germline sequence and J loses 7 bases, and the interval between the two ends is 16 bases. Counted from cysteine to phenylalanine, this CDR3 has 15 amino acids. CDR3 DNA is the only sequence kept; it has 45 bases, read in frame from the first base. According to the germline V gene, CDR1 reads SGHRS and CDR2 reads YFSETQ. CD8 naive samples were CD45RO-negative cells positively selected for CCR7, giving a CD45RA+CCR7+ population that excluded TemRA cells. Healthy HIV-negative adults with no recently reported acute infections or vaccinations were included as donors. All donors were Caucasian adults living in Nashville, Tennessee, USA. Blood was collected by leukapheresis, and PBMCs were isolated by Ficoll-Histopaque density gradient centrifugation and then cryopreserved in liquid nitrogen vapor phase. Purity and quantity of every magnetically sorted T cell population were checked by analytical flow cytometry. Genomic DNA was isolated from each sorted fraction and quantified by UV absorbance on a Nanodrop 2000c.

Using the deep immunoSEQ assay, multiplex PCR amplified TCR CDR3 regions from genomic DNA. Genomic DNA extracted from each cell subset was distributed evenly over all wells of several immunoSEQ 96-well plates, and each plate served as one replicate. Each replicate PCR for sorted subsets received 150 to 250 ng genomic DNA, equal to about 29,000 T cell genomes. The purified libraries were quantified using a Qubit 3.0 fluorometer, sized with a Bioanalyzer 2100, and then quantified again using the KAPA Library Quantification kit. Every immunoSEQ 96-well plate was sequenced on a dedicated single-read 150-cycle Illumina NextSeq 550 flow cell. On the study's bioinformatics: Because only junctional sequences without quality scores were contained in the immunoSEQ output, filtering matching that applied to full-length reads could not be performed. Sequences were annotated with PyIR, a Python wrapper for IgBLAST v1.9, and V/J genes and CDR3 were assigned using IMGT germline references. Reads with weak V/J assignments (E-value above 1e-6), missing CDR3, stop codons, out-of-frame junctions, or ambiguous translated residues were removed. V3J clonotypes were defined as sequences sharing an identical inferred V gene, J gene, and CDR3 amino acid sequence. Percentage overlap between repertoires was computed as shared unique clonotypes divided by the size of the smaller repertoire. Richness of each repertoire was evaluated using RTK rarefaction, the Chao1 estimator, and Recon v2.1 estimates of unobserved clonotypes. OLGA was used to compute generation probabilities for all TCRbeta clonotypes that the gDNA method yielded from a handful of donors. Here the immuneACCESS table is served through TCRdb, limited to in-frame sequences with V and J called. Missing clones are a known gap in these copies; in checked studies unresolved V genes cover under half, and the rest lacks a known reason. That table furnishes V, J and clone size, whereas the DNA furnished D and trimming. This sample comprises around 2,000,000 clones, roughly 94% of them detected only once. More than 0.95% of the sample belongs to the ten largest clones.

A note on this clone: What antigen it recognizes has not been identified. The input lacks base qualities; no much larger clone sits a single base away.

Recombination linked TRBV5-1 to TRBJ1-1; D gene: possibly TRBD1, on 5 matching bases. The receptor was isolated from a man younger than 30 in good health. Input material: naive CD8+ T cells sorted from blood. Reading the label with the study, this specimen's cell subset or site is: CD45RA+CCR7+. The sequenced DNA is TGCGCCAGCAGCTTGGTAACCGGGACGGCCGTTGAAGCTTTCTTT. Its translation reads: CASSLVTGTAVEAFF.